This T cell receptor delta chain was obtained from a study of γδ T cells in repeated Plasmodium falciparum infection. Many counts were recorded for this clone. This DNA's translation differs at residue 8 from TCRdb's protein, which comes from a much larger clone; a read error is likely, and the protein shown is translated from the DNA. TCRdb ran CATT on the multiplex PCR reads. The table includes 90,000 or so delta-chain clones, 0.98% detected once. The specimen was gamma-delta T cells from blood. The origin of this receptor is a pool of human donors (malaria-infected and uninfected, not separated).

CDR3 amino acids: CACDTVGGTLTAQLFF. CDR3 DNA sequence: TGTGCCTGTGACACCGTGGGGGGTACTTTGACAGCACAACTCTTCTTT. The chain recombines TRDV2 with TRDJ2; maybe TRDD3 (6 bases). Matching the DNA to germline supplied the J gene, which TCRdb does not give. The CDR3 totals 16 residues. Germline CDR1 is GEAIGNYY and CDR2 is EKD. Trimming pared 0 bases from V and 0 bases from J, leaving 10 bases between.